This TCR beta chain was profiled in a study of response to subunit inactivated influenza vaccine. CDR3 length equals 14 residues. V dropped 5 bases and J dropped 2 bases, with 12 bases sitting between them. The germline V gene has CDR1 MDHEN and CDR2 SYDVKM. MiXCR, applied by TCRdb to the RT-PCR reads, yields one record per CDR3 protein. The sample holds 490,000 or so distinct CDR3 sequences, 6.5% to 8% seen once. This clonotype has a count of ten or more. Material: PBMCs from blood, obtained less than 30 months after vaccination. The chain employs TRBV28 and TRBJ2-5; no reliable D call. The TCR comes from a man in his fifties or sixties who received an inactivated influenza vaccine. The CDR3 DNA reads TGTGCCAGCAGTCAACCTCAGACGCAAGAGACCCAGTACTTC. Protein product: CASSQPQTQETQYF.